These T cell receptor beta chains were read from a single sample in a study of blood T cell repertoires in COVID-19. Produced via immunoSEQ multiplex PCR; TCRdb's table is partial and in-frame only. This sample yields about 120,000 clones, of which 80% to 90% are seen a single time; approximately 4.2% belongs to the top ten. The material sequenced was peripheral blood. All receptors come from a man between 40 and 49 years old with acute or convalescent COVID-19. Each CDR3 is given with its conserved first and last residue. A D gene is named only where the DNA matches it firmly. Size is stated for part of the rows, as once, few or many counts, or as a class when the clone is expanded.

TRBV18,.,18,TRBJ2-2,.,TGTGCCAGCTCAATAATGCCCAAACAGGAGGGGAACACCGGGGAGCTGTTTTTT,CASSIMPKQEGNTGELFF
TRBV6-5,.,15,TRBJ1-2,.,TGTGCCAGTTTTGGACCAGGGGTGGCGTACTATGGCTACACCTTC,CASFGPGVAYYGYTF
TRBV15,.,16,TRBJ2-1,.,TGTGCCACCAGCAGAGAAGGAACAGGGTCCTACAATGAGCAGTTCTTC,CATSREGTGSYNEQFF
TRBV19,.,14,TRBJ1-6,.,TGTGCCAGTAGTCTCACAGGAAGGGAATCACCCCTCCACTTT,CASSLTGRESPLHF
TRBV10-3,TRBD1,12,TRBJ1-2,.,TGTGCCCTGGGACAGGGATCGTATGGCTACACCTTC,CALGQGSYGYTF
TRBV5-1,.,16,TRBJ1-1,.,TGCGCCAGCAGCTTGGCCGTGGGGCGCCTGAACACTGAAGCTTTCTTT,CASSLAVGRLNTEAFF
TRBV5-1,TRBD2,16,TRBJ2-7,.,TGCGCCAGCAGCTTGAAGAGCGGGGCCACCCCCTACGAGCAGTACTTC,CASSLKSGATPYEQYF
TRBV5-1,TRBD2,15,TRBJ2-1,.,TGCGCCAGCAGCTTGGGACTAGCCCAGGACAATGAGCAGTTCTTC,CASSLGLAQDNEQFF
TRBV7-9,TRBD2,15,TRBJ2-3,.,TGTGCCAGCAGCCGGGGGAGGGGCGGCACAGATACGCAGTATTTT,CASSRGRGGTDTQYF
TRBV7-9,.,14,TRBJ1-4,once,TGTGCCAGCAGGCGGGACCTGGGGAGTGAAAAACTGTTTTTT,CASRRDLGSEKLFF
TRBV19,.,16,TRBJ1-6,.,TGTGCCAGTAGTACCCACCGACAGGACAATAATTCACCCCTCCACTTT,CASSTHRQDNNSPLHF
TRBV6-5,TRBD1,14,TRBJ2-7,.,TGTGCCAGCAGTTCCTTTGGACAGGGCTACGAGCAGTACTTC,CASSSFGQGYEQYF
TRBV19,.,15,TRBJ1-5,once,TGTGCCAGTAGTATACAGGGAGGGGCCAATCAGCCCCAGCATTTT,CASSIQGGANQPQHF
TRBV20-1,.,13,TRBJ2-1,.,TGCAGTGCTAGTAGGAGGACCAACAATGAGCAGTTCTTC,CSASRRTNNEQFF
TRBV9,.,15,TRBJ1-4,.,TGTGCCAGCAGCGTAGCTGGGGGGGCGAACGAAAAACTGTTTTTT,CASSVAGGANEKLFF
TRBV24-1,TRBD1,16,TRBJ2-5,.,TGTGCCACCAGCGCTCCGGACAGGGGAGGCCAAGAGACCCAGTACTTC,CATSAPDRGGQETQYF
TRBV6-6,.,15,TRBJ1-5,.,TGTGCCAGCAGTTACGTCCAGGGAGGGGATCAGCCCCAGCATTTT,CASSYVQGGDQPQHF
TRBV21-1,.,14,TRBJ1-2,.,TGTGCCAGCAGCAAATGCTTGAGAGTATGGTGCTACACCTTC,CASSKCLRVWCYTF
TRBV4-3,.,16,TRBJ1-5,.,TGCGCCAGCAGCCAAGATCACGATATGAGGTATCAGCCCCAGCATTTT,CASSQDHDMRYQPQHF
TRBV5-1,.,15,TRBJ1-2,few,TGCGCCAGCAGCTTGTACGGAGGATACAGGGAAGGCTACACCTTC,CASSLYGGYREGYTF
TRBV29-1,TRBD2,13,TRBJ2-7,.,TGCAGCGTTGGGCTAGCGGGAGGCTACGAGCAGTACTTC,CSVGLAGGYEQYF
TRBV6-5,TRBD1,14,TRBJ1-3,.,TGTGCCAGCAGGAGGCAGGGGGGAGGAAACACCATATATTTT,CASRRQGGGNTIYF
TRBV30,.,13,TRBJ2-3,.,TGTGCCTGGAGTTTGGAGGGAACAGATACGCAGTATTTT,CAWSLEGTDTQYF
TRBV10-3,.,16,TRBJ2-5,.,TGTGCCATCAGTGAGGGTGGCGGCTCATCAGTTGAGACCCAGTACTTC,CAISEGGGSSVETQYF
TRBV5-1,TRBD1,16,TRBJ2-3,.,TGCGCCAGCAGCCGAATCCACAGGGGGCAGGAAGATACGCAGTATTTT,CASSRIHRGQEDTQYF
TRBV4-1,TRBD1,18,TRBJ2-7,.,TGCGCCAGCAGCCATAATTTCGCGGGACAGGGGAGCTCCTACGAGCAGTACTTC,CASSHNFAGQGSSYEQYF
TRBV5-8,TRBD1,15,TRBJ1-5,.,TGTGCCAGCAGCCCGGACAGGGAGAGGCTACAGCCCCAGCATTTT,CASSPDRERLQPQHF
TRBV30,TRBD2,14,TRBJ2-2,few,TGTGCCTGGCTCGGGGGGTCGAGCACCGGGGAGCTGTTTTTT,CAWLGGSSTGELFF
TRBV12-3/TRBV12-4,.,13,TRBJ1-6,.,TGTGCCAGCAGCCGATTTGAGGGTTCACCCCTCCACTTT,CASSRFEGSPLHF
TRBV5-4,.,17,TRBJ2-2,.,TGTGCCAGCAGCCCTACCCGGGGACAAGCGGGGACCGGGGAGCTGTTTTTT,CASSPTRGQAGTGELFF
TRBV5-8,TRBD1,15,TRBJ1-2,.,TGTGCCAGCAGATACCACGGGACAGAACTGGGGGGCTACACCTTC,CASRYHGTELGGYTF
TRBV6-1,TRBD1,14,TRBJ1-4,.,TGTGCCAGCAGTGAAGTAACGGGACAGGACCCTGTACATTTT,CASSEVTGQDPVHF
TRBV5-1,TRBD1,15,TRBJ1-4,.,TGCGCCAGCAGCACCGGGACAGGAAGTAATGAAAAACTGTTTTTT,CASSTGTGSNEKLFF
TRBV19,TRBD1,15,TRBJ1-2,.,TGTGCCAGTAGTATAGAGACAGGGGGTCGATATGGCTACACCTTC,CASSIETGGRYGYTF
TRBV19,.,15,TRBJ1-5,.,TGTGCCAGTAGTCCGAGCACAGGGTTTAAGCAGCCCCAGCATTTT,CASSPSTGFKQPQHF
TRBV9,TRBD2,16,TRBJ2-1,.,TGTGCCAGCAGCGTAGGGACTAGCGGGGACCTGGGTGAGCAGTTCTTC,CASSVGTSGDLGEQFF
TRBV18,TRBD1,15,TRBJ2-2,.,TGTGCCAGCTCACGTCCGGGACAGGGACCCGGGGAGCTGTTTTTT,CASSRPGQGPGELFF
TRBV7-7,.,15,TRBJ2-1,.,TGTGCCAGCAGCTTACAACATAACTCCTACAATGAGCAGTTCTTC,CASSLQHNSYNEQFF
TRBV6-5,.,16,TRBJ1-1,.,TGTGCCAGCAGTTACTCGAGGCCCGCGGGGAACACTGAAGCTTTCTTT,CASSYSRPAGNTEAFF
TRBV29-1,TRBD2,15,TRBJ2-7,.,TGCAGCGTCGCTGGACTAGCGGGCCACTCCTACGAGCAGTACTTC,CSVAGLAGHSYEQYF
TRBV9,.,14,TRBJ1-1,.,TGTGCCAGCAGCGCGGGACAACAGAACACTGAAGCTTTCTTT,CASSAGQQNTEAFF
TRBV19,.,17,TRBJ1-3,.,TGTGCCAGTAGTATAGGGGCACGGGGTCGCTCTGGAAACACCATATATTTT,CASSIGARGRSGNTIYF
TRBV7-9,.,16,TRBJ1-1,few,TGTGCCAGCAGGGTAGACAGGAATCCCTTGGACACTGAAGCTTTCTTT,CASRVDRNPLDTEAFF
TRBV6-6,TRBD1,16,TRBJ1-5,.,TGTGCCAGCAGCAAACCAGGGCAGGGGGCGGGTCAGCCCCAGCATTTT,CASSKPGQGAGQPQHF
TRBV3-1/TRBV3-2,.,15,TRBJ1-5,.,TGTGCCAGCAGCCAAGAAGCAGGGGCTCGTCAGCCCCAGCATTTT,CASSQEAGARQPQHF
TRBV19,.,15,TRBJ2-1,.,TGTGCCAGTAGTATCAGGTTAGGTACGCGTAATGAGCAGTTCTTC,CASSIRLGTRNEQFF
TRBV19,TRBD1,13,TRBJ1-2,.,TGTGCCAGTAGAAGACAGGGGGCGGATGGCTACACCTTC,CASRRQGADGYTF
TRBV7-9,TRBD2,17,TRBJ2-7,.,TGTGCCAGCAGCACGCACCGGGGGGGAGGGACCACCTACGAGCAGTACTTC,CASSTHRGGGTTYEQYF
TRBV10-1,TRBD2,14,TRBJ2-7,.,TGCGCCAGCAGTCTGACTAGCGGCCCCTACGAGCAGTACTTC,CASSLTSGPYEQYF
TRBV29-1,TRBD1,14,TRBJ2-1,.,TGCAGCGTCCCCGGGGGGACAGGGGGCGTTGAGCAGTTCTTC,CSVPGGTGGVEQFF
TRBV7-2,.,15,TRBJ1-6,.,TGTGCCAGCAGCTCTTCAGGTTTCTATAATTCACCCCTCCACTTT,CASSSSGFYNSPLHF
TRBV29-1,.,12,TRBJ1-1,.,TGCAGCGTTGAAATGAGAAACACTGAAGCTTTCTTT,CSVEMRNTEAFF
TRBV9,.,16,TRBJ1-2,.,TGTGCCAGCAGCACCGGGGGGGGCCGCCTTCTCGACGGCTACACCTTC,CASSTGGGRLLDGYTF
TRBV4-1,TRBD1,13,TRBJ1-4,.,TGCGCCAGCAGCCAAGTACAGGGGGAAAAACTGTTTTTT,CASSQVQGEKLFF
TRBV6-6,.,13,TRBJ1-5,.,TGTGCCAGTGGGGTGGACAGAAATCAGCCCCAGCATTTT,CASGVDRNQPQHF
TRBV28,TRBD1,15,TRBJ1-1,.,TGTGCCAGCGGTAAGACAGGGATCATGAACACTGAAGCTTTCTTT,CASGKTGIMNTEAFF
TRBV5-1,.,16,TRBJ1-3,.,TGCGCCAGCAGCTTGGAGGGCAGGGGCGCTGGAAACACCATATATTTT,CASSLEGRGAGNTIYF
TRBV11-3,.,13,TRBJ2-1,.,TGTGCCAGCAGCCAGGCCGGTACAAGTGAGCAGTTCTTC,CASSQAGTSEQFF
TRBV15,.,12,TRBJ2-5,.,TGTGCCACCAGCAGAAACCAGGAGACCCAGTACTTC,CATSRNQETQYF
TRBV6-5,TRBD1,15,TRBJ1-1,.,TGTGCCAGCAGTTCCAGACAGGGGGGAAGAACTGAAGCTTTCTTT,CASSSRQGGRTEAFF